This passage covers 12 T cell receptor beta chains from one sample sequenced in a study of chemoradiotherapy in HPV16-positive cancers. The data were produced by immunoSEQ multiplex PCR, yet TCRdb's version contains in-frame clones alone and is incomplete. Seen here are around 2,200 clones, roughly 70% observed once, and the top ten hold 25% to 30%. Sequencing was performed on tumor tissue, taken from a patient who underwent chemoradiotherapy. The source is a human donor with HPV-associated anogenital cancer.

This clone was seen once. The V call is TRBV6-5, the J call TRBJ1-2; D remains ambiguous. The germline gives CDR1 MNHEY, CDR2 SVGAGI. The CDR3 length is 12 residues. Between the trimmed V and J ends, which lost 8 bases and 1 base, there was a span of 8 bases. CDR3 bases: TGTGCCAGCGCCCGCAGTAACTATGGCTACACCTTC. It specifies CASARSNYGYTF.

This chain joins TRBV30 and TRBJ2-5; perhaps D is TRBD1 or TRBD2 (5 bases each). V lost 0 bases to trimming and J lost 1 base, with 9 bases between them. The CDR3 sequence is 14 residues long. CDR1 is GTSNPN and CDR2 is SVGIG in the germline V gene (reference sequence). CDR3 sequence: CAWSVHGTQETQYF. The CDR3, as DNA: TGTGCCTGGAGTGTACATGGGACCCAAGAGACCCAGTACTTC. Full variable domain (outside the CDR3, taken from reference TRBV30 and TRBJ2-5): SQTIHQWPATLVQPVGSPLSLECTVEGTSNPNLYWYRQAAGRGLQLLFYSVGIGQISSEVPQNLSASRPQDRQFILSSKKLLLSDSGFYLCAWSVHGTQETQYFGPGTRLLVL.

The chain joins TRBV28 to TRBJ1-1; D is undetermined. Trimming took 6 bases from V and 5 from J, leaving 7 bases between them. Germline loops: CDR1 MDHEN, CDR2 SYDVKM. The CDR3 is 11 amino acids. The CDR3 DNA is TGTGCCAGCAGGGAGAATACTGAAGCTTTCTTT. Its translation: CASRENTEAFF.

This clone is labeled large. The chain recombines TRBV7-2 with TRBJ2-7; a weak D match, TRBD1 (5 bases). Germline V CDR1 and CDR2: SGHTA, FQGNSA. The CDR3 consists of 14 residues. The V end was cut by 3 bases, the J end by 0 bases, with 9 bases between. The CDR3 loop is CASSFPTVSYEQYF. CDR3 sequence (DNA): TGTGCCAGCAGCTTCCCGACAGTCTCCTACGAGCAGTACTTC.

The chain combines TRBV5-4 with TRBJ1-1; D gene uncertain. The V gene's germline CDR1 is SGHNT and CDR2 YYREEE (reference sequence). The CDR3 length is 14 residues. V dropped 0 bases and J dropped 0 bases, with 6 bases sitting between them. CDR3 DNA: TGTGCCAGCAGCTTGGACAGTCTGAACACTGAAGCTTTCTTT. Its translation: CASSLDSLNTEAFF.

The CDR3 DNA is TGTGCCAGCAGCGTAGCGGGGTCGCTGAACACTGAAGCTTTCTTT. Amino acid sequence: CASSVAGSLNTEAFF. V gene TRBV9 combines with J gene TRBJ1-1; D not certain. This CDR3 has 15 amino acids. Trimming stripped 0 bases from V and 0 bases from J, with 9 bases between. Germline CDR1 is SGDLS and CDR2 is YYNGEE.

V gene TRBV7-9 combines with J gene TRBJ2-7, with D maybe TRBD1 (6 bases). The length of the CDR3 is 15 residues. Trimming shortened V by 5 bases and J by 2 bases, and 16 bases separated the two germline ends. Germline loops: CDR1 SEHNR, CDR2 FQNEAQ (reference sequence). The CDR3 reads CASSGLGTPPYEQYF. CDR3 nucleotide sequence: TGTGCCAGCAGCGGCCTAGGGACACCACCCTACGAGCAGTACTTC.

This rearrangement joins TRBV11-2 to TRBJ1-2; D remains ambiguous. The CDR3 totals 15 residues. V was trimmed by 1 base and J by 1 base, leaving 10 bases between them. Germline V CDR1 and CDR2: SGHAT, FQNNGV. The CDR3: CASSLGRGVNYGYTF. DNA of the CDR3: TGTGCCAGCAGCTTAGGCAGAGGAGTTAACTATGGCTACACCTTC.

This chain links TRBV7-9 with TRBJ2-1; D is uncertain. The germline V gene encodes CDR1 SEHNR and CDR2 FQNEAQ (reference sequence). V lost 7 bases and J 8 bases, leaving 12 bases between the germline ends. The CDR3 is 12 amino acids. Written as DNA, the CDR3 is TGTGCCAGCAACACTGCCGGCGATGAGCAGTTCTTC. It encodes CASNTAGDEQFF.

This clone was seen just once. This sequence joins TRBV7-9 and TRBJ1-2, with TRBD1 identical over 12 bases. V was pared by 10 bases and J by 3 bases, with 9 bases of the junction left unmatched. There are 15 residues in the CDR3. Germline-derived CDR1 and CDR2 are SEHNR and FQNEAQ (reference sequence). The CDR3 bases are TGTGCCATTCCAGGGGACAGGGGGCGAGACTATGGCTACACCTTC. Its protein product is CAIPGDRGRDYGYTF.

The CDR3 here is CASSIWSGPRQGQYF. The CDR3 nucleotides read TGTGCCAGTAGTATCTGGTCCGGGCCCCGTCAGGGCCAGTACTTC. The chain carries TRBV19 and TRBJ2-5, with D maybe TRBD1 (5 bases). V shed 3 bases and J shed 10 bases, with 21 bases lying between them. The CDR3 spans 15 residues. The V gene's germline CDR1 is LNHDA and CDR2 SQIVND (reference sequence).

The V gene is TRBV7-9, the J gene TRBJ2-4, with D possibly being TRBD1 (6 bases). The V gene lost 2 bases and the J gene lost 13 bases, with 12 bases spanning the gap. The CDR3 loop spans 12 amino acids. Germline CDR1 and CDR2: SEHNR and FQNEAQ (reference sequence). This CDR3 is CASSLKGRGQYF. As DNA, the CDR3 is TGTGCCAGCAGCTTAAAGGGCAGGGGACAGTACTTC.